This T cell receptor beta chain was captured by sequencing in a study of blood T cells in healthy people across ages. This clonotype was detected only a few times. As yet, its antigen is unknown. Using a J-beta primer mix together with a sample-barcoded 5' primer, a second PCR was run for roughly 6 to 12 cycles. Each sample yielded at least 2.5 million CDR3-containing paired-end reads. MiXCR, run by TCRdb on the 5' RACE reads, gives a single entry per CDR3 protein. The repertoire holds about 1.6 million distinct CDR3 sequences, with almost 35% as singletons. General study results and limits: Higher diversity and more naive CD4+ cells were features of long-lived donors, compared to aged donors. The percentage of naive T cells correlated strongly with TCR beta diversity. Age brought a roughly linear fall in TCR beta diversity measured per million T cells.

The specimen was blood. The origin of this receptor is a woman aged 25 to 39 in good health.

The CDR3 DNA reads as TGTGCCAGCAGCTTATTTGGCCCGGGGGATACGCAGTATTTT. Residues: CASSLFGPGDTQYF. The gene calls are TRBV7-2 and TRBJ2-3, with D possibly being TRBD2 (5 bases). V dropped 2 bases and J dropped 6 bases, with 12 bases sitting between them. The length of the CDR3 is 14 residues. Germline CDR1 reads SGHTA; CDR2 reads FQGNSA.